This TCR beta chain was observed in a study of T cell responses to AZD1222 COVID-19 vaccine. The protocol was immunoSEQ multiplex PCR, while the TCRdb copy is restricted to in-frame clones and leaves out a portion. The sample has about 150,000 clones; approximately 90% are singletons. As for this clone: Its antigen is not known.

V dropped 6 bases and J dropped 4 bases, with 12 bases sitting between them. This CDR3 region has 12 residues. CDR1 is SQVTM, CDR2 ANQGSEA, per germline. General study findings and limits: Clonal diversity was possibly underestimated; the donors were predominantly white British and more often female. Baseline antibody screening turned up just a handful of seropositive AZD1222 recipients.

This TCR was sampled from an adult who received the AZD1222 COVID-19 vaccine. Sequencing was performed on peripheral blood, taken 28 days after the second AZD1222 dose. The chain joins TRBV29-1 to TRBJ1-2; D remains unclear. CDR3 bases: TGCAGCGTCGCCGACGGGCCCTATGGCTACACCTTC. This encodes CSVADGPYGYTF. The variable domain in full, completed from reference TRBV29-1 and TRBJ1-2, reads SAVISQKPSRDICQRGTSLTIQCQVDSQVTMMFWYRQQPGQSLTLIATANQGSEATYESGFVIDKFPISRPNLTFSTLTVSNMSPEDSSIYLCSVADGPYGYTFGSGTRLTVV.